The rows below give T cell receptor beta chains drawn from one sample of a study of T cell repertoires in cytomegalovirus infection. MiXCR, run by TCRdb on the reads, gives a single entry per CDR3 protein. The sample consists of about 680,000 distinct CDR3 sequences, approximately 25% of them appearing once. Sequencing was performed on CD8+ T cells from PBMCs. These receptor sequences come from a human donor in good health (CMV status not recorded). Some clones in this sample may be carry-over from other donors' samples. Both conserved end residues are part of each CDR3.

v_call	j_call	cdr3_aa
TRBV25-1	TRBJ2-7	CASSESPVLFYEQYF
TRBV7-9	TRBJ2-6	CASSPLGQSGANVLTF
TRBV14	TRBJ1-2	CASMGFEGDYGYTF
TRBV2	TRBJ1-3	CASLKGSGNTIYF
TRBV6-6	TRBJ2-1	CASSYSLMNNEQFF
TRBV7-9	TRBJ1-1	CASSLLDNTEAFF
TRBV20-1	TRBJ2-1	CSAERGGSNEQFF
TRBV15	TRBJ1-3	CATSRVTRGGNTIYF
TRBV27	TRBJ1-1	CASSLSIRGDTEAFF
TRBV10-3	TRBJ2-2	CAIRVLNTGELFF
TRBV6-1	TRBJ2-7	CASSYHRQALSYEQYF
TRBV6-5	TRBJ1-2	CASSYRDRGYGYTF
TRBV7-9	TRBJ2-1	CASSFGDRGEQFF
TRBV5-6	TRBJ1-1	CASSRGGQLNTEAFF
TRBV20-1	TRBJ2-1	CSARDWGGVDNEQFF
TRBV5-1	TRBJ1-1	CASSLVPSGLMNTEAFF
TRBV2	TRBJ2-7	CASIRTNGGYNYEQYF
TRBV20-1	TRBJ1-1	CSARQGNTEAFF
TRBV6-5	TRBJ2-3	CASSYRGATDTQYF
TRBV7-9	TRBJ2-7	CASSSKTGTGRMEQYF
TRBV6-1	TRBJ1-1	CASSPGQGRNTEAFF
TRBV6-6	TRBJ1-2	CASSTPRDIFNYGYTF
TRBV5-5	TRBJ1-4	CASSQRQGVANEKLFF
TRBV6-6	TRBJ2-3	CASSYTKDTQYF
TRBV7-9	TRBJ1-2	CASVDLGGYTF
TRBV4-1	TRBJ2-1	CASSQDPSGGNEQFF
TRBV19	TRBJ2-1	CASSIDQFRGVGGHNEQFF
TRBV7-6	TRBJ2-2	CASSPWDLRNTGELFF
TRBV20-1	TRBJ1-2	CSALWVPTNYGYTF
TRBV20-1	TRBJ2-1	CSASNNEQFF
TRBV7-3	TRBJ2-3	CASSLWVGQADTQYF
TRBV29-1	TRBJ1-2	CSVEDPPRVGGASYGYTF
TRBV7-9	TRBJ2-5	CASSLATSLQWRGETQYF
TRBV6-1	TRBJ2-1	CASSDRETYNEQFF
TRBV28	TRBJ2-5	CASSPGQEKKETQYF
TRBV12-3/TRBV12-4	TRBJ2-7	CASSLGTDTTYEQYF
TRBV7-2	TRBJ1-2	CASSPGTGPYGYTF
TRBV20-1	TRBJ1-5	CSAKPGTGWSQPQHF
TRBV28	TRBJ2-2	CASKGRGGTGELFF
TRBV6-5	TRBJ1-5	CASSYSLFGNQPQHF
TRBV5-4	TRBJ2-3	CASSPKVGAPEDTQYF
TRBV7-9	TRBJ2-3	CASSSLTSGGRTDTQYF
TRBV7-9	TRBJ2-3	CASSLVEPPAGDTQYF
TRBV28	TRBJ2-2	CASSEDRDTITGELFF
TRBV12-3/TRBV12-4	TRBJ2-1	CASRPGTGSYNEQFF
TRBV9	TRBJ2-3	CASNPGGFTDTQYF
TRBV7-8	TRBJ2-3	CASSLASAGVTPTDTQYF
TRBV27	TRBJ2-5	CASSLYPLLQQETQYF
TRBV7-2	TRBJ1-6	CASSLGRSGSPLHF
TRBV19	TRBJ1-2	CASRTVVYGYTF
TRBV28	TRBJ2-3	CASRTYRVSGTDTQYF
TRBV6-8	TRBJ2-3	CASSYSVGDTQYF
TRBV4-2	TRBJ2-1	CASSLRDRGLAVGDEQFF